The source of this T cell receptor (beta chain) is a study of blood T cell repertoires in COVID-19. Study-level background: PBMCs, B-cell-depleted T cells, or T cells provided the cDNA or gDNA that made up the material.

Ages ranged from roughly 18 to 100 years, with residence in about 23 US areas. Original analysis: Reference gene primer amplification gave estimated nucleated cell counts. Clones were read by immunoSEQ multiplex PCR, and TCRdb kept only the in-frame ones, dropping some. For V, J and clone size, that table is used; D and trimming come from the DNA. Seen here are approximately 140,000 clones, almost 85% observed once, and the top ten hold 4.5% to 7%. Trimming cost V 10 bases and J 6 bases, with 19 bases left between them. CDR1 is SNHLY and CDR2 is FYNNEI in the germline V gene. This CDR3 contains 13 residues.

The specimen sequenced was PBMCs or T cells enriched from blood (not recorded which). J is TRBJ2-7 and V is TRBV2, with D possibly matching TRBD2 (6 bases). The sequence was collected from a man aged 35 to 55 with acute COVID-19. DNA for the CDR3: TGTGCCACCCACCAGTCGGGAGTAAGCGAGCAGTACTTC. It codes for CATHQSGVSEQYF.